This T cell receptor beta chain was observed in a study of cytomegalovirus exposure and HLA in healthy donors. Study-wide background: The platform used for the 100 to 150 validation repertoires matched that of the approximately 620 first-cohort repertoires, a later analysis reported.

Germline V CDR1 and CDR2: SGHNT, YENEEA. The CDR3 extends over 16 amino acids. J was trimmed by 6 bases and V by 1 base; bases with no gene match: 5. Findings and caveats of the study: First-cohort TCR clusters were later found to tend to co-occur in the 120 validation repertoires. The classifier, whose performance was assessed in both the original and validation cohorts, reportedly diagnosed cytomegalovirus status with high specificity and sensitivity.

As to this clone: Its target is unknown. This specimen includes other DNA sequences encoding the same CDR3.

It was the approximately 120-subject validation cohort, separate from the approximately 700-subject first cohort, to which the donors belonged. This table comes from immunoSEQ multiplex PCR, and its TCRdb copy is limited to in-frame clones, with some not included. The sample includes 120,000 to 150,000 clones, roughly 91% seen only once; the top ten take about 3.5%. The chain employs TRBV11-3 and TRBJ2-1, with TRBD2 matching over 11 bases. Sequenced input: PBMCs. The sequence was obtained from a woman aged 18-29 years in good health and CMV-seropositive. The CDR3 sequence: CASSLVLAGGRNEQFF. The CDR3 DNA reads TGTGCCAGCAGCTTAGTGCTAGCGGGAGGTCGCAATGAGCAGTTCTTC.